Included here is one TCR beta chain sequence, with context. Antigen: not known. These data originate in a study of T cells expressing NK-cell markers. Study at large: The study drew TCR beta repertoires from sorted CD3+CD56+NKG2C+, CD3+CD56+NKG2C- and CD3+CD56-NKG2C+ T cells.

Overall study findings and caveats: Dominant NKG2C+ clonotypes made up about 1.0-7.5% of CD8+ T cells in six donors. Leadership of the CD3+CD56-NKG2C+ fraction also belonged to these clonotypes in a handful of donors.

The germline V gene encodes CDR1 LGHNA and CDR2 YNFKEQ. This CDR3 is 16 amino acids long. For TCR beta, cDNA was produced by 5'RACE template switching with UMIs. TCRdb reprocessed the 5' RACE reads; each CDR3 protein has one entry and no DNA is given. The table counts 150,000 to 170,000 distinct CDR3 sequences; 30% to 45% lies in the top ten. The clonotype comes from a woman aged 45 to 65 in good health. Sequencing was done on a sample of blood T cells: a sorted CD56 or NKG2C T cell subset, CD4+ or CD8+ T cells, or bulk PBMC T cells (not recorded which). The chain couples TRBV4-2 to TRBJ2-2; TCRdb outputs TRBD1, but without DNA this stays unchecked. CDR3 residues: CASSQRTGANTGELFF.